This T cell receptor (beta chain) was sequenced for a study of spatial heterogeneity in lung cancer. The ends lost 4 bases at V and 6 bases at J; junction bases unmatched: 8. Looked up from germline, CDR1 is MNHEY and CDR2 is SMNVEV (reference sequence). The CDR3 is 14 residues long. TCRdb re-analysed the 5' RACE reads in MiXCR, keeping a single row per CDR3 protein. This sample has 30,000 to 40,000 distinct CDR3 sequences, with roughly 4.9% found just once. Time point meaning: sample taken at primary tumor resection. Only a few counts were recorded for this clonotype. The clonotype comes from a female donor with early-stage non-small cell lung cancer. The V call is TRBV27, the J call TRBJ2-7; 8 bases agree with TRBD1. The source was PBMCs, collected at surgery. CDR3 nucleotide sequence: TGTGCCAGCAGTTCAACCAGACAGGGGCCCGAGCAGTACTTC. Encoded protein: CASSSTRQGPEQYF.